These 19 T cell receptor beta chains were sequenced from one sample in a study of T-cell reconstitution after alpha-beta-depleted transplantation in children. A library of TCRbeta sequences, prepared with unique molecular identifiers, was generated. TCRdb independently ran MiXCR on the PCR reads; one entry per CDR3 protein. The table includes 300,000 to 350,000 distinct CDR3 sequences, 15% to 20% detected once. The sequencing used PBMCs, mostly from graft donor cells, collected 360 days after TCRalphabeta/CD19-depleted stem cell transplant. These receptors originate from a male patient between 2 and 10 years old who had a stem cell transplant for acute lymphoblastic leukemia, so the T cells may come from the graft donor.

This clonotype showed up many times. V is TRBV9 and J is TRBJ2-3; the match to TRBD1 covers 7 bases. The CDR3 is 15 amino acids. With V trimmed by 3 bases and J by 5 bases, 9 bases remained unmatched. The germline gives CDR1 SGDLS, CDR2 YYNGEE. For the CDR3, the DNA is TGTGCCAGCAGCGCGACAGGGACACTCCTAGATACGCAGTATTTT. Translated, it gives CASSATGTLLDTQYF. The entire variable domain, with the rest obtained from reference TRBV9 and TRBJ2-3, is as follows: DSGVTQTPKHLITATGQRVTLRCSPRSGDLSVYWYQQSLDQGLQFLIQYYNGEERAKGNILERFSAQQFPDLHSELNLSSLELGDSALYFCASSATGTLLDTQYFGPGTRLTVL.

This clonotype was found a few times. The CDR3 sequence: CASSHPPGTSGSYEQYF. The DNA of the CDR3 is TGTGCCAGCAGCCACCCTCCCGGGACTAGCGGCTCCTACGAGCAGTACTTC. The rearrangement joins TRBV7-9 to TRBJ2-7, with 11 bases aligning to TRBD2. The germline CDR1 and CDR2 sequences are SEHNR and FQNEAQ (reference sequence). V dropped 5 bases and J dropped 0; count of bases not matched to a gene: 9. This CDR3 contains 17 residues.

The chain carries TRBV5-1 and TRBJ2-3, with no clear D. The V gene's germline CDR1 is SGHRS and CDR2 YFSETQ. V dropped 4 bases and J dropped 2 bases, with 11 bases sitting between them. The CDR3 sequence is 14 residues long. The CDR3 region is CASSQLPDTDTQYF. CDR3 in DNA: TGCGCCAGCAGCCAACTTCCCGACACAGATACGCAGTATTTT.

This rearrangement joins TRBV5-1 to TRBJ2-1; TRBD2 matches at 9 bases. Unmatched junction bases numbered 3, after V lost 5 bases and J lost 6 bases. Germline CDR1 SGHRS, CDR2 YFSETQ. The CDR3 sequence is 13 residues long. In nucleotides, the CDR3 is TGCGCCAGCAGGCTAGCGGGGACCAATGAGCAGTTCTTC. Translation gives CASRLAGTNEQFF. Looking up the rest from reference TRBV5-1 and TRBJ2-1 gives the full variable domain: KAGVTQTPRYLIKTRGQQVTLSCSPISGHRSVSWYQQTPGQGLQFLFEYFSETQRNKGNFPGRFSGRQFSNSRSEMNVSTLELGDSALYLCASRLAGTNEQFFGPGTRLTVL.

A few counts support this clonotype. The rearrangement uses TRBV10-3 and TRBJ2-2; 10 nucleotides line up with TRBD2. Trimming at V came to 0 bases and at J to 5 bases, leaving 6 bases not matched to a gene. CDR3 length: 17 amino acids. CDR1 and CDR2 from the germline V gene are ENHRY and SYGVKD. CDR3 sequence: CAISESEREGRTGELFF. The CDR3 DNA reads as TGTGCCATCAGTGAGTCTGAGCGGGAGGGCCGAACCGGGGAGCTGTTTTTT.

V usage is TRBV11-2 and J usage is TRBJ2-3; 11 bases align to TRBD1. Trimming took 5 bases from V and 1 from J; bases not matched to a gene: 14. CDR1 is SGHAT and CDR2 is FQNNGV in the germline V gene. The length of the CDR3 is 19 residues. The chain's CDR3 is CASSKGQGADSHGTDTQYF. CDR3 nucleotide sequence: TGTGCCAGCAGCAAAGGACAGGGGGCAGACTCACACGGCACAGATACGCAGTATTTT.

This clonotype has more than one count but fewer than ten. This chain links TRBV25-1 with TRBJ1-5; D gene unclear. This CDR3 contains 15 residues. Trimming removed 7 bases at V and 2 bases at J, with 15 bases between. The V gene's germline CDR1 is MGHDK and CDR2 SYGVNS. Written as DNA, the CDR3 is TGTGCCAGCATTCCGGGATCCCATCGCAATCAGCCCCAGCATTTT. It codes for CASIPGSHRNQPQHF.

This clonotype was found a few times. V gene TRBV12-3 or TRBV12-4 combines with J gene TRBJ2-1, with no clear D. The length of the CDR3 is 11 residues. The germline V and J ends were trimmed by 7 bases and 7 bases, with 8 bases remaining between them. CDR3 residues: CASTNGNEQFF. The CDR3 bases are TGTGCCAGCACCAACGGTAATGAGCAGTTCTTC.

This clonotype was seen only a few times. The rearrangement links TRBV18 to TRBJ2-1; D might be TRBD2 (6 bases). CDR1 and CDR2 from the germline V gene are KGHSH and LQKENI. CDR3 length: 16 amino acids. Deletions cut 3 bases from V and 2 bases from J, with 14 bases between. The CDR3 DNA is TGTGCCAGCTCACCTTCGGACTATGGCACCTACAATGAGCAGTTCTTC. Protein product: CASSPSDYGTYNEQFF.

The CDR3 reads CASSFDPVNLLAKNIQYF. CDR3 bases: TGTGCCAGCAGTTTTGACCCCGTGAACCTTCTAGCCAAAAACATTCAGTACTTC. V gene TRBV28 combines with J gene TRBJ2-4; D not certain. The V end lost 3 bases, the J end lost 0 bases, and 18 bases lay between the germline ends. The germline V gene encodes CDR1 MDHEN and CDR2 SYDVKM. The CDR3 length is 18 residues.

This chain joins TRBV6-5 and TRBJ2-3; weak D call: TRBD2 (5 bases). The length of the CDR3 is 15 residues. CDR1 is MNHEY, CDR2 SVGAGI, per germline. Trimming removed 1 base from V and 1 base from J, with 9 bases in between. The CDR3 sequence: CASSYWETGTDTQYF. The DNA for the CDR3 is TGTGCCAGCAGTTACTGGGAGACTGGCACAGATACGCAGTATTTT.

The chain has TRBV4-3 and TRBJ2-7; 8 bases map to TRBD2. The trim removed 3 bases at V and 2 bases at J, leaving 9 bases unmatched. Germline assignment: CDR1 LGHNA and CDR2 YSLEER. The CDR3 has 16 amino acids. The CDR3 DNA reads TGCGCCAGCAGCCAGGCCCGGACTAGCCTAGCCTACGAGCAGTACTTC. It translates to CASSQARTSLAYEQYF.

This clonotype was recorded a few times. This chain uses TRBV7-8 with TRBJ2-7; D possibly uses TRBD1 or TRBD2 (5 bases each). With 3 bases removed from V and 4 bases from J, the gap between germline ends came to 13 bases. The V gene's germline CDR1 is SGHVS and CDR2 FQNEAQ. The CDR3 loop spans 14 amino acids. CDR3 region: CASSLGVAIYEQYF. CDR3 nucleotides: TGTGCCAGCAGCTTGGGGGTGGCGATTTACGAGCAGTACTTC. The full variable domain, rest sourced from reference TRBV7-8 and TRBJ2-7, is GAGVSQSPRYKVAKRGQDVALRCDPISGHVSLFWYQQALGQGPEFLTYFQNEAQLDKSGLPSDRFFAERPEGSVSTLKIQRTQQEDSAVYLCASSLGVAIYEQYFGPGTRLTVT.

V usage is TRBV5-5 and J usage is TRBJ2-1; 13 bases are shared with TRBD2. The V and J ends lost 3 bases and 10 bases, in that order; junction bases with no gene match: 4. The germline V gene has CDR1 SGHKS and CDR2 YYEKEE (reference sequence). This CDR3 has 14 amino acids. The CDR3 loop reads CASSSGTSGKEQFF. For the CDR3, the DNA is TGTGCCAGCAGCTCCGGGACTAGCGGGAAAGAGCAGTTCTTC.

The chain couples TRBV12-3 or TRBV12-4 to TRBJ2-3, with 9 bases matching TRBD2. Trimming cost V 5 bases and J 3 bases; bases outside gene matches: 9. The CDR3 is 16 amino acids. CDR3: CASSILAGVFTDTQYF. In DNA, the CDR3 is TGTGCCAGCAGTATCTTAGCGGGAGTTTTTACAGATACGCAGTATTTT.

This clonotype was seen a few times. This chain uses TRBV7-9 with TRBJ2-5, with TRBD2 as a possible D gene (6 bases). Germline V CDR1 and CDR2: SEHNR, FQNEAQ (reference sequence). V lost 4 bases to trimming and J lost 1 base, with 13 bases between them. This CDR3 has 15 amino acids. This CDR3 reads CASSSVGTLQETQYF. CDR3 coding DNA: TGTGCCAGCAGCTCGGTCGGGACTCTCCAAGAGACCCAGTACTTC.

This sequence joins TRBV9 and TRBJ2-1; 12 bases are shared with TRBD2. This CDR3 contains 17 residues. V lost 1 base, J lost 9 bases, and 11 bases stayed unmatched. CDR1 and CDR2 (germline): SGDLS, YYNGEE. The CDR3 DNA reads TGTGCCAGCAGCGTAACGACTAGCGGGAGCGGCGAGGCTGAGCAGTTCTTC. Its protein is CASSVTTSGSGEAEQFF. The full variable domain, its missing parts supplied by reference TRBV9 and TRBJ2-1, is DSGVTQTPKHLITATGQRVTLRCSPRSGDLSVYWYQQSLDQGLQFLIQYYNGEERAKGNILERFSAQQFPDLHSELNLSSLELGDSALYFCASSVTTSGSGEAEQFFGPGTRLTVL.

This clonotype has just a few counts. This rearrangement joins TRBV10-3 to TRBJ2-1, with 9 bases fitting TRBD1. From germline, CDR1 is ENHRY and CDR2 SYGVKD. The CDR3 spans 22 residues. V gave up 5 bases and J gave up 0 bases; unmatched junction bases: 23. In nucleotides, the CDR3 is TGTGCCATCAGTCGACCGGGACAGGGTGTCGGTTGGGGTCGAAGCTCCTACAATGAGCAGTTCTTC. This encodes CAISRPGQGVGWGRSSYNEQFF.

This clonotype has at least ten counts. V is TRBV12-3 or TRBV12-4 and J is TRBJ2-7; D is unclear. Trimming pared 8 bases from V and 7 bases from J, leaving 15 bases between. The CDR3 runs 12 residues. The CDR3 DNA reads as TGTGCCAGCTCGACTGGTGGTTGGGAGCAGTACTTC. Its translation: CASSTGGWEQYF.